This TCR beta chain was captured by sequencing in a study of control samples from healthy donors and cancer patients (dated by TCRdb to about 2020). About this clone itself: Its recognized antigen is unknown. Nothing much larger sits one base from this clone, and base qualities are not available.

Libraries came from the immunoSEQ multiplex PCR assay. What TCRdb holds here is the immuneACCESS table cut down to in-frame rearrangements. Part of the clones is not present; checked against another copy, under half of the missing clones reflect an unresolved V gene, and the others are unexplained. This sample has some 140,000 clones in its table, and around 96% of those were observed once. The ten largest clones take up 5.5% to 6% of the sample. The germline V gene (reference sequence) supplies CDR1 GTSNPN and CDR2 SVGIG. V gives up 3 bases and J gives up 4 bases, and the segment between their germline ends measures 12 bases. The CDR3, from cysteine to phenylalanine, totals 13 residues. The retained sequence is limited to the CDR3, 39 bases, with the frame set at the first base.

The receptor's source is a man aged 40-49 years in good health. Recombination connected TRBV30 to TRBJ1-1; the D gene is unclear. The sequencing sample was made of blood. The CDR3 region reads CAWRAAGSTEAFF. The nucleotide sequence is TGTGCCTGGAGAGCGGCCGGGAGCACTGAAGCTTTCTTT.